This T cell receptor (beta chain) was retrieved from a study of blood T cells in healthy people across ages (dated by TCRdb to between 2015 and 2017). Study-wide context: Template switching captured roughly one uniquely barcoded TCR beta cDNA molecule per two T cells in model experiments. The donors were split into four age groups: young (average around 15 years), middle-aged (roughly 40), aged (more than 55) and long-lived (over 80). The study measured age-related changes in TCR beta repertoire diversity using deep sequencing normalized with unique cDNA molecular identifiers. Donors of different ages were randomly distributed across sequencing lanes to avoid experimental bias. Using the same blood draw, the study looked at two additional independent replicas of 1 million unique cDNA reads for two donors, one aged 18 to 29 and the other aged 80 or older.

Per the germline V gene (reference sequence), SSHAT is the CDR1 and FNYEAQ is the CDR2. Including the terminal cysteine and phenylalanine, the CDR3 comprises 14 residues. The only DNA kept is the CDR3, 42 bases in frame from the first base. Preparation of the library involved 5' RACE. The instrument given in TCRdb is Illumina HiSeq 2500. A second PCR of about 7 to 12 cycles was run with a J-beta primer mix and a sample-barcoded 5' primer. Each TCR beta cDNA molecule received a unique molecular identifier from a template-switch 5' adaptor carrying 12 random nucleotides. Each sample yielded at least 3 million CDR3-containing paired-end reads. All of the RNA was converted into first-strand cDNA using the Mint cDNA synthesis kit, with a TRBC-specific oligonucleotide serving as the primer. All cDNA was treated with uracil-DNA glycosylase and then went through a first 18-cycle PCR with the universal primers M1SS and BC2_uni_R. The paper's data handling went like this. For normalization, 1 million high-quality reads, each with a distinct molecular identifier, were randomly selected from each sample. Instead of being binned into consensus sequences, reads that shared molecular identifiers were thrown out. MiTCR, run with a Q25 quality threshold and the strictest error-elimination algorithm, handled CDR3 identification, clonotype clustering and error correction. A nonparametric unseen species model with Euler transformation was used to estimate lower-bound total TCR beta diversity. The public reads were quality trimmed at Q25 with fastp and then assembled into clones with MiXCR by TCRdb, keeping productive beta chains. Each CDR3 protein appears once, grouped with its most common genes and DNA. These V and J calls originate from TCRdb's pipeline instead of the authors' own analysis. In all, the sample holds about 1.8 million distinct CDR3 sequences, and just under 50% of those were seen once. Of the sample, approximately 2% falls within the top ten clones.

Points the paper makes about the study in general: Conclusive comparison of naive and antigen-experienced compartments was prevented by the profiling of bulk unsorted PBMCs. Observed TCR beta diversity correlated strongly with the percentage of naive T cells measured by flow cytometry. As age increased, observed TCR beta diversity per million T cells dropped in a roughly linear way, and a significant reduction was already evident by age approximately 40. The long-lived group showed more naive CD4+ T cells, fewer expanded clones and increased TCR diversity than the aged group, suggesting age selection. Estimates of total diversity based on one million sequenced T cells were considered lower bounds and underestimates. Because donor CMV infection status was unknown, age-related changes in expanded clonotypes were potentially confounded.

The donors were roughly 40 Caucasian individuals from Russia, aged roughly 6 to 90 years, who were systemically healthy. Each donor gave about 11 milliliters of peripheral blood, drawn into EDTA-treated Vacutainer tubes. Ficoll-Paque density-gradient centrifugation was used to isolate PBMCs, with at least 6.5 million obtained per sample. Trizol reagent was used to extract total RNA from PBMCs, with at least 6 micrograms per sample. For every donor, flow cytometry on a PBMC aliquot measured the percentage of naive CD45RAhigh/CD27high T cells. A word on this clonotype: Its antigen is unknown. Sequence at one end of the junction differs from germline and may be a read error.

Sequencing used blood. The sequence links TRBV7-7 to TRBJ2-7, with a tentative D gene TRBD1 over 6 matching bases. TRBJ2-5 matches the DNA end more closely, so the J call is doubtful. This TCR derives from a woman between 40 and 55 years old in good health. The CDR3 reads as follows: CASSFPGTQGTQYF. The DNA is as follows: TGTGCTAGCAGCTTTCCCGGGACACAAGGGACCCAGTACTTC.